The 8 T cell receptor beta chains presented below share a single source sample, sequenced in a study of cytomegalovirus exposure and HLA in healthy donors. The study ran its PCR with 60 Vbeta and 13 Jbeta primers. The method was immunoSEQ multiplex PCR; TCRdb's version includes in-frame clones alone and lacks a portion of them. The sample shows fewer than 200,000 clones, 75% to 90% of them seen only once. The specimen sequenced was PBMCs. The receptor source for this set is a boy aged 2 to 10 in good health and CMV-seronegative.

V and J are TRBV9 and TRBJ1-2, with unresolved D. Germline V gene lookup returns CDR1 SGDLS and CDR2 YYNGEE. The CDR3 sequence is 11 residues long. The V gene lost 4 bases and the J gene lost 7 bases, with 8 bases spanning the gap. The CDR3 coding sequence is TGTGCCAGCAGCTCCCTATTTGGCTACACCTTC. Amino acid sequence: CASSSLFGYTF.

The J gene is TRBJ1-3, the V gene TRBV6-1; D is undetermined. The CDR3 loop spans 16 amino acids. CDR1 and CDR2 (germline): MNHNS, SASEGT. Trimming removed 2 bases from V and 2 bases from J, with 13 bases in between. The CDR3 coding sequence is TGTGCCAGCAGTGAATCCGTCCGAGGTCCTGGAAACACCATATATTTT. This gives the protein CASSESVRGPGNTIYF.

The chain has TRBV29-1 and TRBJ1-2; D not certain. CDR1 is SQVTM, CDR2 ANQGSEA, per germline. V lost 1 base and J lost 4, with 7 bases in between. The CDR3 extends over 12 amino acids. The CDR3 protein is CSVEAGGYGYTF. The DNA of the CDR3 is TGCAGCGTTGAAGCTGGAGGCTATGGCTACACCTTC.

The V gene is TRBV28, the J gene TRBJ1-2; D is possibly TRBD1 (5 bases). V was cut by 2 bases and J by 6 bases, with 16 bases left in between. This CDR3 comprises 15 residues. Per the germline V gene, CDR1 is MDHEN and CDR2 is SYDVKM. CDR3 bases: TGTGCCAGCAGTTTACTTTCCAGGGTCTCGGATGGCTACACCTTC. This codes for CASSLLSRVSDGYTF.

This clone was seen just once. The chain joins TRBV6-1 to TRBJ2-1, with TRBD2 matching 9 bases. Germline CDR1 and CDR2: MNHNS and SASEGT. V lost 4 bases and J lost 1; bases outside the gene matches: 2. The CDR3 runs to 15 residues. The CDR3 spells CASSVLAGSYNEQFF. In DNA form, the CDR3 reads TGTGCCAGCAGTGTTCTAGCGGGGTCCTACAATGAGCAGTTCTTC.

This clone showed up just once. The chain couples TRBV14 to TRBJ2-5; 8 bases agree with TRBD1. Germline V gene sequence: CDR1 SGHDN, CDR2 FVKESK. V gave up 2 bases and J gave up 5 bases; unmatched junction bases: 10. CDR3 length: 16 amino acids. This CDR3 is CASSQTPTGAHETQYF. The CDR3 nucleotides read TGTGCCAGCAGCCAAACTCCGACAGGGGCCCACGAGACCCAGTACTTC.

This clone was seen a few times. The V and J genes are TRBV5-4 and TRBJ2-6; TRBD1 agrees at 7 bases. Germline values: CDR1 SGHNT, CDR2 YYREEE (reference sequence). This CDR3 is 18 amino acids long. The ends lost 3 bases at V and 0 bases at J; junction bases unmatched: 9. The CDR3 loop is CASSWGTVPTSGANVLTF. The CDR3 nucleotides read TGTGCCAGCAGCTGGGGGACAGTCCCTACCTCTGGGGCCAACGTCCTGACTTTC.

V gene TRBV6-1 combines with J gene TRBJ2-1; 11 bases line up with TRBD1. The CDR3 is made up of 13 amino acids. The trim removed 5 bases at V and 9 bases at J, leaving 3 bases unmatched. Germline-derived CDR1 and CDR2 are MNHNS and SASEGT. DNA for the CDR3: TGTGCCAGCAGTCCCGGGACAGGGGGTGAGCAGTTCTTC. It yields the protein CASSPGTGGEQFF.